This entry lists 5 T cell receptor beta chains sequenced from one sample in a study of T cell responses to AZD1222 COVID-19 vaccine. The table came from immunoSEQ multiplex PCR; TCRdb's copy has only in-frame clones and leaves some out. The sample yields tens of thousands of clones, around nine tenths seen once. Sample: peripheral blood, taken on day 0 of MenACWY control vaccination. The receptors here all came from an adult in good health.

The gene calls are TRBV10-2 and TRBJ1-2; no firm D call. Germline assignment: CDR1 WSHSY and CDR2 SAAADI. The germline V and J ends were trimmed by 3 bases and 6 bases, with 20 bases remaining between them. The CDR3 is 16 residues long. The CDR3 DNA sequence: TGCGCCAGCAGTGAACTAATCGGTTCAGTGGGAGATGGCTACACCTTC. Translating gives CASSELIGSVGDGYTF.

In the case of this clone: No conserved phenylalanine or tryptophan ends this CDR3, so it is likely a read error. No DNA is shown, since the ends of the CDR3 on it are uncertain; the CDR3 is the one TCRdb lists. This chain joins TRBV11-2 and TRBJ1-1. The CDR3 comprises 10 residues, both ends counted. Germline loops: CDR1 SGHAT, CDR2 FQNNGV. CDR3 sequence: CASSSAGLVL.

The chain uses TRBV6-5 and TRBJ1-2; TRBD1 is a possible D gene (5 bases). Germline-derived CDR1 and CDR2 are MNHEY and SVGAGI. There are 12 residues in the CDR3. Trimming took 6 bases from V and 8 from J, leaving 13 bases between them. In DNA form, the CDR3 reads TGTGCCAGCAGCCCGGGGGGTGCGGGCTACACCTTC. This codes for CASSPGGAGYTF.

This rearrangement joins TRBV19 to TRBJ1-6; D unresolved. CDR1 and CDR2 (germline): LNHDA, SQIVND (reference sequence). Trimming stripped 5 bases from V and 7 bases from J, with 15 bases between. The CDR3 contains 15 residues. CDR3 protein: CASSWRHDQNSPLHF. The CDR3 nucleotides are TGTGCCAGTAGTTGGAGACATGACCAAAATTCACCCCTCCACTTT.

The chain uses TRBV11-2 and TRBJ2-5, with TRBD1 matching 7 bases. The CDR3 is 14 amino acids. With 3 bases clipped from V and 2 bases from J, the junction kept 3 bases outside the gene matches. Germline CDR1 is SGHAT and CDR2 is FQNNGV. Written as DNA, the CDR3 is TGTGCCAGCAGCTTCGGGACAGTACAAGAGACCCAGTACTTC. It translates to CASSFGTVQETQYF.